The clone carrying this TCR beta chain has a handful of counts. Antigen unknown. This CDR3 has 17 residues. Unmatched junction bases numbered 11, after V lost 5 bases and J lost 2 bases. Per germline, CDR1 SGHVS and CDR2 FNYEAQ. From the reads, TCRdb called clonotypes with MiXCR, one entry per CDR3 protein. The sample yields more than 300,000 distinct CDR3 sequences, just under 35% seen once. The sample originates from a study of T cell repertoires in cytomegalovirus infection. Points from the study as a whole: Clonotypes of TCR beta that were HLA-C-restricted and CMV-specific dominated the ex vivo response.

This receptor was obtained from a human donor in good health (CMV status not recorded). Some clones in this sample may be carry-over from other donors' samples. The chain employs TRBV7-6 and TRBJ2-1; 8 bases agree with TRBD2. The material was cultured PBMCs, obtained from culture after CMV antigen stimulation. CDR3 region: CASSPPALLAAYNEQFF. CDR3 nucleotides: TGTGCCAGCAGCCCGCCGGCGTTACTAGCGGCCTACAATGAGCAGTTCTTC.